These T cell receptor beta chains were read from a single sample in a study of spatial heterogeneity in lung cancer. TCRdb analysed the 5' RACE reads with MiXCR anew, one entry per CDR3 protein. The sample yields about 85,000 distinct CDR3 sequences, about a fifth seen once. This specimen was PBMCs, taken at surgery. These receptor sequences come from a male donor with early-stage non-small cell lung cancer. Each CDR3 is given with its conserved first and last residue. A D gene is named only where the DNA matches it firmly. Clone size is given for some rows only: seen once, a few or many times, or a class if the clone is expanded.

d_gene,j_gene,abundance,v_gene,CDR3aa,CDR3nt
TRBD1,TRBJ2-7,.,TRBV29-1,CSATGQGISSGYEQYF,TGCAGCGCCACGGGACAGGGGATTTCTAGCGGGTACGAGCAGTACTTC
.,TRBJ2-7,many,TRBV12-3/TRBV12-4,CASSFMREQYF,TGTGCCAGCAGTTTTATGAGGGAGCAGTACTTC
.,TRBJ2-5,.,TRBV15,CATSEEERLRETQYF,TGTGCCACCAGCGAGGAAGAGCGGTTAAGGGAGACCCAGTACTTC
TRBD1,TRBJ1-4,.,TRBV28,CASSSDRGATNEKLFF,TGTGCCAGCAGTTCGGACAGGGGGGCAACTAATGAAAAACTGTTTTTT
TRBD2,TRBJ2-5,.,TRBV29-1,CSVQPLAGEETQYF,TGCAGCGTCCAACCCCTAGCGGGGGAGGAGACCCAGTACTTC
TRBD1,TRBJ1-4,few,TRBV6-5,CASATGDATNEKLFF,TGTGCCAGCGCTACAGGGGATGCAACTAATGAAAAACTGTTTTTT
.,TRBJ2-1,.,TRBV9,CASSHRGGREINEQFF,TGTGCCAGCAGCCATCGGGGAGGAAGGGAGATAAATGAGCAGTTCTTC
TRBD2,TRBJ2-2,.,TRBV6-5,CASSYNRAGRTGELFF,TGTGCCAGCAGTTATAACCGAGCGGGAAGAACCGGGGAGCTGTTTTTT
TRBD2,TRBJ2-3,few,TRBV2,CASSPGLAGSDTQYF,TGTGCCAGCAGTCCGGGACTAGCGGGATCAGATACGCAGTATTTT
.,TRBJ2-7,once,TRBV2,CASRGTGTSYEQYF,TGTGCCAGCAGGGGGACAGGGACTAGCTACGAGCAGTACTTC
.,TRBJ2-7,.,TRBV20-1,CSALPGHRYEQYF,TGCAGTGCTCTACCCGGACACCGCTACGAGCAGTACTTC
.,TRBJ2-7,.,TRBV11-2,CASSFGRTGEQYF,TGTGCCAGCAGCTTTGGCAGGACGGGCGAGCAGTACTTC
.,TRBJ1-5,.,TRBV2,CASSEAGMGNQPQHF,TGTGCCAGCAGTGAAGCGGGGATGGGGAATCAGCCCCAGCATTTT
.,TRBJ2-1,.,TRBV2,CASLGGMISYNEQFF,TGTGCCAGCTTGGGGGGCATGATATCCTACAATGAGCAGTTCTTC
.,TRBJ2-3,.,TRBV6-6,CASSFPRARAFITDTQYF,TGTGCCAGCAGTTTTCCCCGGGCCCGAGCCTTTATCACAGATACGCAGTATTTT
.,TRBJ2-2,.,TRBV7-2,CASSLQGVVDTGELFF,TGTGCCAGCAGCTTACAGGGCGTGGTTGACACCGGGGAGCTGTTTTTT
.,TRBJ2-2,many,TRBV2,CASSEVGGANTGELFF,TGTGCCAGCAGTGAAGTGGGCGGGGCGAACACCGGGGAGCTGTTTTTT
TRBD2,TRBJ2-1,few,TRBV27,CASSLSLGLYNEQFF,TGTGCCAGCAGTTTATCACTGGGACTATACAATGAGCAGTTCTTC
.,TRBJ2-3,few,TRBV10-3,CAISVGGGPDTQYF,TGTGCCATCAGTGTTGGGGGAGGTCCAGATACGCAGTATTTT
.,TRBJ1-1,.,TRBV27,CASSLRRAGAEAFF,TGTGCCAGCAGTTTACGTAGGGCTGGGGCTGAAGCTTTCTTT